The clone carrying this T cell receptor beta chain was counted only a few times. This specimen belongs to a study of cytomegalovirus exposure and HLA in healthy donors. PCR primers comprised 60 Vbeta and 13 Jbeta primers. Some clones are missing from TCRdb's copy, which holds only in-frame ones; the method was immunoSEQ multiplex PCR. The repertoire holds some 100,000 clones, with approximately 80% as singletons. The junction had 7 bases not matched to a gene; V was cut back by 5 bases and J by 0 bases. CDR3 size: 16 residues. Per the germline V gene, CDR1 is SGHTA and CDR2 is FQGNSA. The chain links TRBV7-2 to TRBJ2-3; TRBD2 agrees at 8 bases. The sequencing input was PBMCs. This TCR derives from a man in his forties or fifties in good health and CMV-seropositive. The CDR3 DNA reads TGTGCCAGCAGCCGGGGGGGCGGGCCTAGCACAGATACGCAGTATTTT. Translated: CASSRGGGPSTDTQYF.